The 3 T cell receptor beta chains below all came from one sample that was sequenced in a study of CD8+ T cells in alopecia areata. RNA, once extracted, was reverse transcribed into cDNA for use as the sequencing template. Data came from immunoSEQ multiplex PCR; TCRdb stores just in-frame clones and leaves some out. The sample lists some 150,000 clones, about 88% occurring once. The treatment denotes: oral pan-JAK inhibitor, 5-10 mg twice daily. Specimen: CD8+ T cells sorted from blood, collected at week 4, from a patient treated with tofacitinib. The receptors here all came from a human donor with alopecia areata.

V and J are TRBV29-1 and TRBJ2-1; D is ambiguous. The length of the CDR3 is 9 residues. Trimming cost V 7 bases and J 9 bases, with 7 bases left between them. The germline V gene has CDR1 SQVTM and CDR2 ANQGSEA. CDR3 sequence reads: CSDHSEQFF. In DNA form, the CDR3 reads TGCAGCGACCATAGTGAGCAGTTCTTC.

V and J are TRBV18 and TRBJ2-2, with 13 bases matching TRBD2. V trimming: 3 bases; J trimming: 0 bases; junction bases outside the gene matches: 1. Germline V CDR1 and CDR2: KGHSH, LQKENI. The CDR3 covers 17 residues. CDR3 in DNA: TGTGCCAGCTCACCCGGACTAGCGGGGGCGAACACCGGGGAGCTGTTTTTT. Translating it yields CASSPGLAGANTGELFF.

The chain couples TRBV6-5 to TRBJ2-7; 8 bases are shared with TRBD2. CDR3 size: 13 residues. V was clipped by 3 bases and J by 2 bases; unmatched bases: 0. Looked up from germline, CDR1 is MNHEY and CDR2 is SVGAGI. The CDR3 region is CASSYSGTYEQYF. The CDR3, as DNA: TGTGCCAGCAGTTATAGCGGGACCTACGAGCAGTACTTC.